This TCR beta chain was profiled in a study of blood T cell repertoires in COVID-19 (TCRdb year 2020). Some background on the complete study: The collaborator samples originated in the United States, Italy and Spain and spanned the acute and convalescent phases of COVID-19. The repertoires were made available in a free public database intended to serve as a resource for research on the immune response to SARS-CoV-2. Deeply sampled blood TCRbeta repertoires from subjects exposed to, actively infected with, or recovered from COVID-19 were included in the dataset. The material from the prospective study consisted of cDNA or gDNA derived from T cells, B-cell-depleted T cells, or PBMCs. Sample metadata almost always included a de-identified subject ID, COVID-19 status, age in years and sex. Where HLA class I and class II types were available, the types were taken from metadata supplied by the sample provider, not from assay-based typing. The samples were drawn from the first 160 participants of the ongoing ImmuneRACE study and from 1,200 or so subjects provided by 6 global collaborators.

Each collaborating institution followed its own protocols to collect whole blood in K2EDTA tubes. Collaborator samples were shipped for TCRbeta analysis as frozen whole blood, isolated PBMCs, or DNA extracted from either sample type. On this clone itself: The antigen it recognizes is unknown. Base qualities were left out, and no much larger clone turns up one base away.

The immunoSEQ Assay, a bias-controlled multiplex PCR, was used to amplify TCRbeta CDR3 regions from genomic DNA. In the authors' own workflow: The number of nucleated cells in each sample was estimated from the amplification of reference gene primers within the assay. To quantify the absolute abundance of each unique TCRbeta CDR3 rearrangement, sequence reads were collapsed and filtered. For each sample, productive Simpson clonality was calculated as the square root of Simpson's diversity index over productive rearrangements. Held by TCRdb, this immuneACCESS table contains in-frame sequences only and omits some clones. Under half of the omission traces to an unresolved V gene where checked; the cause of the rest is unknown. V, J and clone size were drawn from that table, and D and trimming were deduced from the DNA. The sample table contains fewer than 350,000 clones; only one count was recorded for 85% to 90% of them. Clones ranked in the top ten supply about 4.2% of the sample.

What the work shows at the level of the full study, not this receptor alone: The amount of clinical and demographic metadata varied by source and participant and was provided uncurated.

Counted from cysteine to phenylalanine, this CDR3 has 14 amino acids. Of all the DNA, just the CDR3 is kept, 42 bases in frame from base 1. Deletion took 4 bases off V and 0 bases off J, with a span of 13 bases between the germline ends. The germline V gene (reference sequence) provides CDR1 GTSNPN and CDR2 SVGIG. Rearrangement joined TRBV30 to TRBJ2-7; no D gene can be assigned with confidence. The TCR comes from a man aged 40-55 years with acute or convalescent COVID-19. The specimen sequenced was peripheral blood. CDR3 sequence: CAWKVGWNSYEQYF. The sequenced DNA: TGTGCCTGGAAAGTCGGGTGGAACTCCTACGAGCAGTACTTC.